These 20 T cell receptor beta chains share one sample of origin, sequenced in a study of OX40 agonist ivuxolimab in advanced cancers. Only in-frame clones appear in the TCRdb table, and some are missing; sequencing was by immunoSEQ multiplex PCR. The sample has about 45,000 clones, 70% to 90% seen once; the top ten hold 0.38%. The material sequenced was CD4+ or CD8+ T cells sorted from blood, taken in a trial of the OX40 agonist ivuxolimab. Receptor source: an adult with an advanced solid tumor such as melanoma, head and neck, liver or kidney cancer.

The chain carries TRBV7-6 and TRBJ2-1; D is uncertain. The CDR3 has 15 amino acids. Germline lookup yields CDR1 SGHVS and CDR2 FNYEAQ. V gave up 0 bases and J gave up 6 bases, with 12 bases separating them. The CDR3 sequence: CASSLAAVKANEQFF. CDR3 DNA: TGTGCCAGCAGCTTAGCGGCGGTCAAAGCCAATGAGCAGTTCTTC. Full variable domain (missing parts from reference TRBV7-6 and TRBJ2-1): GAGVSQSPRYKVTKRGQDVALRCDPISGHVSLYWYRQALGQGPEFLTYFNYEAQQDKSGLPNDRFSAERPEGSISTLTIQRTEQRDSAMYRCASSLAAVKANEQFFGPGTRLTVL.

The chain uses TRBV5-1 and TRBJ2-3; 7 bases map to TRBD1. V was clipped by 4 bases and J by 0 bases; unmatched bases: 14. CDR3 length: 18 amino acids. Per the germline V gene, CDR1 is SGHRS and CDR2 is YFSETQ. In DNA, the CDR3 is TGCGCCAGCAGCCTACAGGGGCAGTCGGAATCTAGCACAGATACGCAGTATTTT. It translates to CASSLQGQSESSTDTQYF. The variable domain in full, completed from reference TRBV5-1 and TRBJ2-3, reads KAGVTQTPRYLIKTRGQQVTLSCSPISGHRSVSWYQQTPGQGLQFLFEYFSETQRNKGNFPGRFSGRQFSNSRSEMNVSTLELGDSALYLCASSLQGQSESSTDTQYFGPGTRLTVL.

The rearrangement uses TRBV6-6 and TRBJ2-3; possible D gene TRBD2, 7 bases. Deletions cut 4 bases from V and 4 bases from J, with 18 bases between. This CDR3 comprises 16 residues. Germline CDR1 MNHNY, CDR2 SVGAGI (reference sequence). The CDR3 spells CASSFLTGGGSDTQYF. CDR3 DNA: TGTGCCAGCAGTTTCCTGACAGGCGGGGGCTCAGATACGCAGTATTTT.

This clone was detected only once. The junction differs from germline at one of its ends, possibly a read error. The chain carries TRBV7-7 and TRBJ2-7; perhaps TRBD1 as D (7 bases). The CDR3 is 15 residues long. CDR1 and CDR2 from the germline V gene are SSHAT and FNYEAQ (reference sequence). The CDR3 DNA follows: TGTGCTAGCACCCAGGGGGGAGAGCAGGACTACGAGCAGTACTTC. This gives the protein CASTQGGEQDYEQYF.

The chain links TRBV7-2 to TRBJ2-7; the D gene could be TRBD1 or TRBD2 (5 bases each). The CDR3 totals 15 residues. Between the trimmed V and J ends, which lost 6 bases and 0 bases, there was a span of 15 bases. Germline values: CDR1 SGHTA, CDR2 FQGNSA. Written as DNA, the CDR3 is TGTGCCAGCAGTACACGGGGCGGCCACTCCTACGAGCAGTACTTC. It is translated as CASSTRGGHSYEQYF.

The chain carries TRBV10-3 and TRBJ2-5, with 13 bases matching TRBD2. Germline V gives CDR1 ENHRY, CDR2 SYGVKD. V was clipped by 11 bases and J by 3 bases; unmatched bases: 12. This CDR3 region has 16 residues. In nucleotides, the CDR3 is TGTGCCGTCTCCGGCGGACTAGCGGGAGTTGAAGAGACCCAGTACTTC. It codes for CAVSGGLAGVEETQYF.

This clone was recorded only once. The chain is built from TRBV4-3 and TRBJ1-2; D remains unclear. The germline V gene encodes CDR1 LGHNA and CDR2 YSLEER. With 3 bases removed from V and 2 bases from J, the gap between germline ends came to 10 bases. CDR3 length equals 14 residues. CDR3 amino acids: CASSQGQVNYGYTF. The CDR3 DNA is TGCGCCAGCAGCCAGGGTCAGGTAAACTATGGCTACACCTTC.

The rearrangement joins TRBV6-1 to TRBJ2-7; D might be TRBD1 or TRBD2, each matching 5 bases. CDR1 MNHNS and CDR2 SASEGT come from the germline V gene. The CDR3 is 13 residues long. Trimming stripped 8 bases from V and 7 bases from J, with 18 bases between. In DNA form, the CDR3 reads TGTGCCAGCGAGCAGGGAGCCTACGTGGAGCAGTACTTC. Protein: CASEQGAYVEQYF.

V usage is TRBV19 and J usage is TRBJ1-6; D not certain. The CDR3 consists of 15 residues. CDR1 LNHDA and CDR2 SQIVND come from the germline V gene (reference sequence). Trimming stripped 3 bases from V and 6 bases from J, with 12 bases between. The CDR3 coding sequence is TGTGCCAGTAGTATGTACGGCCTAGTTAATTCACCCCTCCACTTT. As protein: CASSMYGLVNSPLHF.

The CDR3 loop reads CASSVGTETTLHGYTF. The CDR3 DNA is TGTGCCAGCAGTGTCGGGACAGAGACAACTCTTCATGGCTACACCTTC. This chain joins TRBV6-4 and TRBJ1-2; 7 bases are a match to TRBD1. Germline trimming cut 4 bases from V and 6 bases from J; bases unmatched to any gene: 14. The CDR3 covers 16 residues. Germline assignment: CDR1 MRHNA and CDR2 SNTAGT.

This clone has a handful of counts. The chain combines TRBV28 with TRBJ1-2; 8 bases map to TRBD1. The V gene's germline CDR1 is MDHEN and CDR2 SYDVKM. V was pared by 4 bases and J by 0 bases, with 7 bases of the junction left unmatched. This CDR3 is 16 amino acids long. The CDR3 DNA follows: TGTGCCAGCAGTTCCTTTTCGACAGGGGCTAACTATGGCTACACCTTC. Its protein is CASSSFSTGANYGYTF.

J is TRBJ2-7 and V is TRBV5-1; D is ambiguous. Trimming stripped 0 bases from V and 5 bases from J, with 12 bases between. The V gene's germline CDR1 is SGHRS and CDR2 YFSETQ. The CDR3 covers 14 residues. CDR3: CASSLVRRENEQYF. CDR3 in DNA: TGCGCCAGCAGCTTGGTTCGAAGGGAAAACGAGCAGTACTTC.

J is TRBJ2-2 and V is TRBV2; D is ambiguous. The germline V gene encodes CDR1 SNHLY and CDR2 FYNNEI. The CDR3 contains 13 residues. Trimming cost V 6 bases and J 6 bases, with 11 bases left between them. As DNA, the CDR3 is TGTGCCAGCAGCCGCGAACGGGCCGGGGAGCTGTTTTTT. Translated: CASSRERAGELFF.

The chain combines TRBV6-6 with TRBJ1-1; D is possibly TRBD1 (5 bases). The V gene's germline CDR1 is MNHNY and CDR2 SVGAGI (reference sequence). The V gene lost 8 bases and the J gene lost 1 base, with 11 bases spanning the gap. The CDR3 is made up of 13 amino acids. CDR3 loop: CASHFTGNTEAFF. CDR3 nucleotides: TGTGCCAGCCACTTTACAGGGAACACTGAAGCTTTCTTT.

The chain has TRBV30 and TRBJ2-1; 7 positions agree with TRBD2. The trim removed 1 base at V and 7 bases at J, leaving 4 bases unmatched. Germline CDR1 GTSNPN, CDR2 SVGIG (reference sequence). The CDR3 is made up of 13 amino acids. CDR3: CAWSAQAGNEQFF. In nucleotides, the CDR3 is TGTGCCTGGAGTGCCCAAGCGGGGAATGAGCAGTTCTTC.

CDR3 bases: TGTGCCAGCAGTGAAGTGGAGACCCAGTACTTC. Residues: CASSEVETQYF. This sequence joins TRBV2 and TRBJ2-5, with unresolved D. The CDR3 runs to 11 residues. Germline V CDR1 and CDR2: SNHLY, FYNNEI. Trimming stripped 1 base from V and 5 bases from J, with 2 bases between. Looking up the rest from reference TRBV2 and TRBJ2-5 gives the full variable domain: EPEVTQTPSHQVTQMGQEVILRCVPISNHLYFYWYRQILGQKVEFLVSFYNNEISEKSEIFDDQFSVERPDGSNFTLKIRSTKLEDSAMYFCASSEVETQYFGPGTRLLVL.

This rearrangement joins TRBV4-2 to TRBJ1-1; 8 nucleotides match TRBD1. CDR3 length equals 15 residues. Germline CDR1 LGHNA, CDR2 YNFKEQ. The ends lost 0 bases at V and 10 bases at J; junction bases unmatched: 10. The CDR3: CASSQDVKQGVGAFF. The CDR3 DNA follows: TGTGCCAGCAGCCAAGATGTAAAACAGGGGGTAGGAGCTTTCTTT.

This rearrangement joins TRBV7-9 to TRBJ1-1; D is uncertain. The CDR3 loop spans 14 amino acids. V dropped 2 bases and J dropped 7 bases, with 14 bases sitting between them. Germline V lookup: CDR1 SEHNR, CDR2 FQNEAQ (reference sequence). This CDR3 reads CASSLSGSSYEAFF. The CDR3 region has the DNA TGTGCCAGCAGCTTAAGTGGGTCAAGTTATGAAGCTTTCTTT.

This CDR3 is CASSLLLAGGPRHEQYF. The CDR3 nucleotides are TGTGCCAGCAGCCTCCTCCTAGCGGGAGGCCCTCGGCACGAGCAGTACTTC. V gene TRBV11-2 combines with J gene TRBJ2-7; 11 bases agree with TRBD2. V shed 5 bases, J shed 5 bases, and the junction held 14 bases outside the gene matches. The CDR3 is 17 residues long. CDR1 is SGHAT and CDR2 is FQNNGV in the germline V gene.

V and J are TRBV30 and TRBJ1-3; D unclear. V lost 3 bases and J 0 bases, leaving 12 bases between the germline ends. Germline CDR1 and CDR2: GTSNPN and SVGIG (reference sequence). The CDR3 consists of 15 residues. For the CDR3, the DNA is TGTGCCTGGAGCGCCGAATGGGACTCTGGAAACACCATATATTTT. Protein: CAWSAEWDSGNTIYF.